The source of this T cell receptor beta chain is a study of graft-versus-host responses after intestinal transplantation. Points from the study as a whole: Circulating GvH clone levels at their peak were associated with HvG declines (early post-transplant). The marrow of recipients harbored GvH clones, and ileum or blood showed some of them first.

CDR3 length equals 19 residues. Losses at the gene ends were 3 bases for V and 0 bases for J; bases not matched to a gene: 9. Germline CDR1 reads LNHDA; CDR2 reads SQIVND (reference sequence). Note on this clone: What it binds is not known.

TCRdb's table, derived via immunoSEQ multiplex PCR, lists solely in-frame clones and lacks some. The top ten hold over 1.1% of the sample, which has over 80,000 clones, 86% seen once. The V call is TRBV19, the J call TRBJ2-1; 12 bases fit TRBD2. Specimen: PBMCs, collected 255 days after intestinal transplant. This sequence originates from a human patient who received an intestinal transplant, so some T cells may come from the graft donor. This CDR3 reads CASSITGTSGSSSYNEQFF. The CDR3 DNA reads TGTGCCAGTAGTATTACCGGGACTAGCGGGTCGAGCTCCTACAATGAGCAGTTCTTC.